This T cell receptor (beta chain) was obtained from a study of technical replicates of blood from several donors. TCRdb keeps only in-frame clones here, not all; method: immunoSEQ multiplex PCR. The table has tens of thousands of clones, roughly 94% seen once; the top ten hold about 0.26%. The germline V gene has CDR1 SGHRS and CDR2 YFSETQ. The CDR3 totals 17 residues. Trimming took 2 bases from V and 5 from J; bases not matched to a gene: 8. The sample comprised T cells isolated from PBMCs. This chain links TRBV5-1 with TRBJ2-2; 11 bases are a match to TRBD2. The TCR sequence derives from a human donor in good health. The CDR3 DNA is TGCGCCAGCAGCTTAAAAATAGCGGGAGGGTATACCGGGGAGCTGTTTTTT. Amino acid sequence: CASSLKIAGGYTGELFF.